Presented here are 8 T cell receptor beta chains from one specimen sequenced in a study of blood T cell repertoires in COVID-19. Sequencing was performed with immunoSEQ multiplex PCR; in TCRdb, only in-frame clones are kept and a portion is missing. There are more than 95,000 clones in the sample; 86% occur only once, and 5% to 6.5% lies in the top ten. The source material was peripheral blood. These receptors all stem from a human donor in a cohort sampled during active COVID-19.

The chain joins TRBV12-3 or TRBV12-4 to TRBJ2-3; D remains ambiguous. This CDR3 region has 13 residues. Trimming took off 3 bases at V and 5 bases at J, with 9 bases between the two ends. In DNA, the CDR3 is TGTGCCAGCAGTTTTTACGAGAAAGATACGCAGTATTTT. Amino acid sequence: CASSFYEKDTQYF.

CDR3 sequence reads: CASSKGVARADGYTF. The DNA of the CDR3 is TGTGCCAGCAGCAAGGGGGTGGCCAGGGCTGATGGCTACACCTTC. The rearrangement uses TRBV7-2 and TRBJ1-2, with D perhaps matching TRBD1 (6 bases). V lost 5 bases and J 6 bases, leaving 19 bases between the germline ends. The CDR3 consists of 15 residues. Germline CDR1 reads SGHTA; CDR2 reads FQGNSA.

The V call is TRBV4-1, the J call TRBJ2-2, with TRBD1 matching over 7 bases. This CDR3 has 16 residues. V shed 6 bases, J shed 1 base, and the junction held 8 bases outside the gene matches. Germline V gene sequence: CDR1 MGHRA, CDR2 YSYEKL. CDR3 bases: TGCGCCAGCAGGAGGTTGGGACAGCTGAACACCGGGGAGCTGTTTTTT. Its protein is CASRRLGQLNTGELFF.

This chain connects TRBV4-1 to TRBJ2-5, with D possibly being TRBD1 (6 bases). The CDR3 has 16 amino acids. The V gene's germline CDR1 is MGHRA and CDR2 YSYEKL. The ends were cut back, 3 bases at V and 3 bases at J, with 17 bases in the middle. The chain's CDR3 is CASSHRPRSGEETQYF. As DNA, the CDR3 is TGCGCCAGCAGCCACCGACCTCGTTCAGGGGAAGAGACCCAGTACTTC.

A few counts support this clone. J is TRBJ2-1 and V is TRBV5-1; TRBD2 matches 7 bases. There are 16 residues in the CDR3. The V gene end was trimmed by 0 bases and the J gene end by 1 base; junction bases not matched to a gene: 4. Germline V gene sequence: CDR1 SGHRS, CDR2 YFSETQ. DNA for the CDR3: TGCGCCAGCAGCTTGGATCCAGCGGGGTCCTACAATGAGCAGTTCTTC. Amino acid sequence: CASSLDPAGSYNEQFF.

Here the CDR3 reads CASSRLARGNIQYF. CDR3 in DNA: TGTGCCAGTAGTAGACTAGCGAGAGGAAACATTCAGTACTTC. J is TRBJ2-4 and V is TRBV19; 8 positions match TRBD2. The germline V gene has CDR1 LNHDA and CDR2 SQIVND (reference sequence). The CDR3 contains 14 residues. V shed 4 bases, J shed 6 bases, and the junction held 5 bases outside the gene matches.

This clone was recorded once. The chain recombines TRBV19 with TRBJ1-1; 9 bases are shared with TRBD1. The CDR3 contains 15 residues. V dropped 1 base and J dropped 12; count of bases not matched to a gene: 12. Germline V gene sequence: CDR1 LNHDA, CDR2 SQIVND (reference sequence). The chain's CDR3 is CASSIVLSDRGLSFF. CDR3 nucleotide sequence: TGTGCCAGTAGTATAGTGCTTTCGGACAGGGGTTTATCTTTCTTT. The variable domain in full, completed from reference TRBV19 and TRBJ1-1, reads DGGITQSPKYLFRKEGQNVTLSCEQNLNHDAMYWYRQDPGQGLRLIYYSQIVNDFQKGDIAEGYSVSREKKESFPLTVTSAQKNPTAFYLCASSIVLSDRGLSFFGQGTRLTVV.

In this sample, this clone turned up once. V and J are TRBV28 and TRBJ1-2, with D hard to call. V lost 2 bases and J 6 bases, leaving 7 bases between the germline ends. Germline V CDR1 and CDR2: MDHEN, SYDVKM. This CDR3 comprises 12 residues. The CDR3 spells CASSLETHGYTF. The CDR3 DNA sequence: TGTGCCAGCAGTTTAGAAACTCATGGCTACACCTTC.